The 20 T cell receptor beta chains reported below all come from one sample, sequenced in a study of T-cell reconstitution after alpha-beta-depleted transplantation in children. Unique molecular identifiers were incorporated during preparation of the TCRbeta library. MiXCR, run by TCRdb on the PCR reads, gives a single entry per CDR3 protein. Of hundreds of thousands of distinct CDR3 sequences listed, about 8.2% were seen once; the top ten hold under 40%. The input for sequencing was PBMCs, mostly from graft donor cells, taken 360 days after TCRalphabeta/CD19-depleted stem cell transplant. The source is a male patient aged 2-15 years who had a stem cell transplant for acute myeloid leukemia, so the T cells may come from the graft donor.

The chain recombines TRBV12-3 or TRBV12-4 with TRBJ2-3; TRBD2 agrees at 9 bases. This CDR3 has 20 amino acids. Unmatched junction bases numbered 19, after V lost 3 bases and J lost 3 bases. The CDR3 DNA is TGTGCCAGCAGTTTTCGGCCTGGGGGACTAGCCGCCGTTCGGACAGATACGCAGTATTTT. Amino acids: CASSFRPGGLAAVRTDTQYF.

This chain links TRBV4-3 with TRBJ2-5, with a tentative D call TRBD2 (6 bases). Germline V CDR1 and CDR2: LGHNA, YSLEER. V dropped 0 bases and J dropped 5 bases, with 19 bases sitting between them. The CDR3 runs 17 residues. The CDR3 coding sequence is TGCGCCAGCAGCCAAGATCTGGGGAGGCTTCGGCGGGAGACCCAGTACTTC. It yields the protein CASSQDLGRLRRETQYF.

With regard to this clonotype: This CDR3 fails to terminate in the conserved phenylalanine or tryptophan, so it likely reflects a read error. The V gene is TRBV20-1, the J gene TRBJ1-1; D is uncertain. V was trimmed by 2 bases and J by 5 bases, leaving 12 bases between them. There are 13 residues in the CDR3. In germline, CDR1 is DFQATT, CDR2 SNEGSKA (reference sequence). The CDR3 DNA follows: TGCAGTGCTAGACTGTACAGTGGGACTGAAGCTTTCATT. Translating it yields CSARLYSGTEAFI.

With regard to this clonotype: A junction end diverges from the germline sequence, so it may reflect a read error. The J gene is TRBJ2-5, the V gene TRBV7-7, with TRBD1 matching over 7 bases. This CDR3 comprises 13 residues. Per germline, CDR1 SSHAT and CDR2 FNYEAQ (reference sequence). The CDR3 sequence: CASSFNRGETQYF. As DNA, the CDR3 is TGTGCTAGCAGCTTCAACAGGGGTGAGACCCAGTACTTC.

V and J are TRBV7-8 and TRBJ2-7, with TRBD2 matching 7 bases. This CDR3 has 16 residues. The V gene's germline CDR1 is SGHVS and CDR2 FQNEAQ. V dropped 0 bases and J dropped 2; count of bases not matched to a gene: 7. The CDR3 DNA sequence: TGTGCCAGCAGCTTAGCGGGGGGGGACCCAGCCTACGAGCAGTACTTC. Amino acids: CASSLAGGDPAYEQYF.

V and J are TRBV4-2 and TRBJ2-2; D is uncertain. Trimming shortened V by 10 bases and J by 8 bases, and 20 bases separated the two germline ends. Germline CDR1 reads LGHNA; CDR2 reads YNFKEQ. This CDR3 region has 14 residues. The CDR3 DNA follows: TGTGCCATGGGCTTCGGGCTCCTAAAAGGGGAGCTGTTTTTT. It encodes CAMGFGLLKGELFF.

The chain employs TRBV20-1 and TRBJ2-3; 8 nucleotides agree with TRBD1. V gave up 2 bases and J gave up 6 bases; unmatched junction bases: 16. CDR1 is DFQATT and CDR2 is SNEGSKA in the germline V gene (reference sequence). The CDR3 spans 17 residues. In DNA, the CDR3 is TGCAGTGCTAGACCTTTTAGGACAGGGAAGTCGTCCGATACGCAGTATTTT. This codes for CSARPFRTGKSSDTQYF.

This clonotype was found many times. The rearrangement links TRBV7-2 to TRBJ2-3; D gene unclear. V lost 5 bases, J lost 6 bases, and 12 bases lay in between. Germline assignment: CDR1 SGHTA and CDR2 FQGNSA. This CDR3 comprises 13 residues. The CDR3 nucleotides are TGTGCCAGCAGCAGAGACCTGGGGGATACGCAGTATTTT. It yields the protein CASSRDLGDTQYF.

In its sample, this clonotype was seen a few times. V is TRBV12-3 or TRBV12-4 and J is TRBJ1-1; D is undetermined. V dropped 0 bases and J dropped 4 bases, with 12 bases sitting between them. This CDR3 has 15 amino acids. DNA of the CDR3: TGTGCCAGCAGTTTAGCGGGCATAAGGGCCACTGAAGCTTTCTTT. Encoded protein: CASSLAGIRATEAFF.

This clonotype was seen more than once but under ten times. The chain uses TRBV15 and TRBJ1-4, with TRBD1 as a possible D gene (6 bases). This CDR3 spans 15 amino acids. V was shortened by 5 bases and J by 8 bases, with 18 bases between the two germline ends. Germline-derived CDR1 and CDR2 are LNHNV and YYDKDF (reference sequence). The CDR3 loop reads CATSGPRGDSEKLFF. The CDR3 region has the DNA TGTGCCACCAGCGGCCCGAGGGGGGATTCGGAAAAACTGTTTTTT.

This clonotype came up many times. The chain carries TRBV29-1 and TRBJ2-5; 13 nucleotides line up with TRBD2. This CDR3 comprises 19 residues. Germline loops: CDR1 SQVTM, CDR2 ANQGSEA. Unmatched junction bases numbered 22, after V lost 7 bases and J lost 5 bases. The CDR3, as DNA: TGCAGCGGAGAACCGACGGAACTAGCGGGAGGGCCCTCCGGGGAGACCCAGTACTTC. Translating gives CSGEPTELAGGPSGETQYF.

The chain couples TRBV10-3 to TRBJ2-7; no firm D call. V gave up 0 bases and J gave up 6 bases, with 3 bases separating them. The CDR3 is 11 amino acids. Germline-derived CDR1 and CDR2 are ENHRY and SYGVKD. The DNA for the CDR3 is TGTGCCATCAGTGAGTCAATCGAGCAGTACTTC. It specifies CAISESIEQYF.

This clonotype occurred many times. The chain recombines TRBV7-2 with TRBJ2-1, with TRBD2 identical over 7 bases. CDR1 is SGHTA, CDR2 FQGNSA, per germline. After removal of 1 base from V and 0 bases from J, the junction contained 3 bases not matched to a gene. The CDR3 contains 16 residues. The CDR3 loop is CASSLGRGGSYNEQFF. The CDR3, as DNA: TGTGCCAGCAGCTTAGGGCGCGGGGGCTCCTACAATGAGCAGTTCTTC.

This clonotype was counted at least ten times. The chain couples TRBV12-3 or TRBV12-4 to TRBJ1-4; no clear D. V lost 8 bases, J lost 3 bases, and 16 bases lay in between. The CDR3 runs 15 residues. In DNA form, the CDR3 reads TGTGCCAGCCTCAACCTGGGGTCAGCTAATGAAAAACTGTTTTTT. The encoded protein is CASLNLGSANEKLFF.

The sample holds many counts of this clonotype. DNA of the CDR3: TGTGCCAGCAGGATTAGCGGGAGTTACGACAATGAGCAGTTCTTC. Protein product: CASRISGSYDNEQFF. The rearrangement uses TRBV12-3 or TRBV12-4 and TRBJ2-1; 9 positions match TRBD2. This CDR3 is 15 amino acids long. Trimming took 6 bases from V and 5 from J; bases not matched to a gene: 8.

DNA for the CDR3: TGTGCCATCAAGACTAGCGGGACCCTAATAGAGACCCAGTACTTC. This codes for CAIKTSGTLIETQYF. V and J are TRBV28 and TRBJ2-5, with 11 bases lining up with TRBD2. Germline loops: CDR1 MDHEN, CDR2 SYDVKM. This CDR3 has 15 residues. V was clipped by 10 bases and J by 4 bases; unmatched bases: 11.

This clonotype was seen only a few times. The chain employs TRBV29-1 and TRBJ1-1, with 10 bases identical to TRBD1. From germline, CDR1 is SQVTM and CDR2 ANQGSEA. The CDR3 is 12 residues long. V trimming: 7 bases; J trimming: 4 bases; junction bases outside the gene matches: 3. The CDR3: CSGGDRGTEAFF. In DNA form, the CDR3 reads TGCAGCGGAGGGGACAGGGGCACTGAAGCTTTCTTT. Based on the CDR3 plus reference TRBV29-1 and TRBJ1-1, the full variable domain is SAVISQKPSRDICQRGTSLTIQCQVDSQVTMMFWYRQQPGQSLTLIATANQGSEATYESGFVIDKFPISRPNLTFSTLTVSNMSPEDSSIYLCSGGDRGTEAFFGQGTRLTVV.

This clonotype appeared many times. The rearrangement links TRBV20-1 to TRBJ2-2, with a tentative D call TRBD2 (7 bases). Germline-derived CDR1 and CDR2 are DFQATT and SNEGSKA (reference sequence). This CDR3 is 14 amino acids long. Trimming shortened V by 1 base and J by 2 bases, and 8 bases separated the two germline ends. For the CDR3, the DNA is TGCAGTGCTAGAGCGGGGGGCAACACCGGGGAGCTGTTTTTT. Protein product: CSARAGGNTGELFF.

In its sample, this clonotype was seen a few times. The chain uses TRBV7-9 and TRBJ2-3; tentative D call: TRBD1 (6 bases). Trimming left V 2 bases short and J 4 bases short, with 7 bases between. The CDR3 is made up of 13 amino acids. The V gene's germline CDR1 is SEHNR and CDR2 FQNEAQ (reference sequence). Written as DNA, the CDR3 is TGTGCCAGCAGCTTACCAGGGGCAGATACGCAGTATTTT. Residues: CASSLPGADTQYF.

This clonotype was counted only a few times. The chain has TRBV7-6 and TRBJ2-1; TRBD2 might be the D (5 bases). Germline loops: CDR1 SGHVS, CDR2 FNYEAQ. CDR3 length: 15 amino acids. Deletions cut 3 bases from V and 0 bases from J, with 9 bases between. The CDR3 spells CASSFGESSYNEQFF. DNA for the CDR3: TGTGCCAGCAGCTTCGGGGAAAGCTCCTACAATGAGCAGTTCTTC.